The clone carrying this T cell receptor (beta chain) was recorded only once. As yet, its antigen is unknown. Generated by immunoSEQ multiplex PCR, the TCRdb table keeps only in-frame clones and is missing some. Among about 2.5 million clones listed, roughly 92% were seen once. These data originate in a study of shared clonotypes between healthy human individuals. Study-wide results and caveats: Naive CD4 clonotypes were shared across several donors at roughly 5%. Donor scarcity curtailed the genetic and exposure-history diversity represented herein.

The trim removed 4 bases at V and 3 bases at J, leaving 9 bases unmatched. Per germline, CDR1 SGHRS and CDR2 YFSETQ. The CDR3 loop spans 16 amino acids. The healthy adult donors were HIV-negative and reported no recent acute infections or vaccinations. CD45RA-negative memory and CD45RA+ naive subsets were split from the CD4+ cells. The rearrangement links TRBV5-1 to TRBJ2-5; 10 nucleotides align to TRBD2. This TCR derives from a man aged 18 to 29 in good health. Some clones in this sample may be carry-over from other donors' samples. The specimen sequenced was naive CD4+ T cells from PBMCs. Described subset: CD45RA+ positively selected. CDR3 loop: CASSRDVAGGEETQYF. CDR3 DNA sequence: TGCGCCAGCAGCAGGGATGTAGCGGGAGGTGAAGAGACCCAGTACTTC.